Shown below are 25 T cell receptor beta chains from a single sample sequenced in a study of cytomegalovirus exposure and HLA in healthy donors. The PCR contained 60 Vbeta and 13 Jbeta primers. Sequencing was performed with immunoSEQ multiplex PCR; in TCRdb, only in-frame clones are kept and a portion is missing. The sample shows roughly 160,000 clones, roughly 75% of them seen only once. What was sequenced was PBMCs. The receptors come from a female donor in good health and CMV-seronegative.

V usage is TRBV18 and J usage is TRBJ1-4; D gene unclear. This CDR3 has 12 amino acids. Germline V lookup: CDR1 KGHSH, CDR2 LQKENI. Trimming took 3 bases from V and 8 from J, leaving 7 bases between them. The CDR3 loop reads CASSPGGEKLFF. In DNA form, the CDR3 reads TGTGCCAGCTCACCGGGAGGAGAAAAACTGTTTTTT.

V is TRBV12-5 and J is TRBJ2-7; 7 nucleotides agree with TRBD1. Germline values: CDR1 LGHNT, CDR2 FRNRAP. CDR3 size: 14 residues. The junction had 4 bases not matched to a gene; V was cut back by 5 bases and J by 0 bases. The CDR3 nucleotides read TGTGCTAGTGGTCCCAGGGGGTTCTCCTACGAGCAGTACTTC. It encodes CASGPRGFSYEQYF.

This chain connects TRBV6-5 to TRBJ1-5; 10 nucleotides line up with TRBD1. V dropped 6 bases and J dropped 7; count of bases not matched to a gene: 6. This CDR3 has 14 amino acids. Germline CDR1 MNHEY, CDR2 SVGAGI. Written as DNA, the CDR3 is TGTGCCAGCAGATCCGACAGGGGGCACCAGCCCCAGCATTTT. Its protein product is CASRSDRGHQPQHF.

The chain recombines TRBV7-9 with TRBJ1-2; 8 bases are a match to TRBD1. V lost 4 bases and J lost 7; bases outside the gene matches: 8. The CDR3 loop spans 14 amino acids. Per the germline V gene, CDR1 is SEHNR and CDR2 is FQNEAQ (reference sequence). The CDR3 bases are TGTGCCAGCAGCTCAGCCAGGGGGCAGGGTGGCTACACCTTC. Encoded protein: CASSSARGQGGYTF.

A word on this clone: One end of the junction does not line up with germline, which may come from a read error. This chain links TRBV2 with TRBJ2-1; D is unresolved. Germline CDR1 and CDR2: SNHLY and FYNNEI. The CDR3 runs 13 residues. The CDR3 nucleotides read TGTGCCAGCAGTTTACGAATGAGTGGTGCCCCCCTCTTC. This translates into CASSLRMSGAPLF.

The chain combines TRBV18 with TRBJ1-1; D may be TRBD1 (5 bases). V was clipped by 3 bases and J by 3 bases, with 8 bases between them. This CDR3 has 13 amino acids. CDR1 and CDR2 from the germline V gene are KGHSH and LQKENI. The CDR3 sequence is CASSPEGYTEAFF. Written as DNA, the CDR3 is TGTGCCAGCTCACCGGAGGGGTACACTGAAGCTTTCTTT. The whole variable domain, remainder taken from reference TRBV18 and TRBJ1-1, is NAGVMQNPRHLVRRRGQEARLRCSPMKGHSHVYWYRQLPEEGLKFMVYLQKENIIDESGMPKERFSAEFPKEGPSILRIQQVVRGDSAAYFCASSPEGYTEAFFGQGTRLTVV.

V gene TRBV4-1 combines with J gene TRBJ1-6; D ambiguous. In germline, CDR1 is MGHRA, CDR2 YSYEKL. The CDR3 spans 17 residues. V was clipped by 4 bases and J by 8 bases, with 21 bases between them. The CDR3 nucleotides are TGCGCCAGCAGCCCATTCCCAGGCCCCATGAACGATTCACCCCTCCACTTT. It encodes CASSPFPGPMNDSPLHF.

The rearrangement joins TRBV19 to TRBJ1-1, with a possible D match to TRBD1 (5 bases). The ends were cut back, 7 bases at V and 4 bases at J, with 10 bases in the middle. This CDR3 is 12 amino acids long. Germline V gene lookup returns CDR1 LNHDA and CDR2 SQIVND (reference sequence). This CDR3 is CASTWGGTEAFF. The DNA for the CDR3 is TGTGCCAGTACTTGGGGGGGCACTGAAGCTTTCTTT.

The chain couples TRBV5-4 to TRBJ2-5, with D possibly matching TRBD2 (6 bases). Germline CDR1 and CDR2: SGHNT and YYREEE (reference sequence). There are 13 residues in the CDR3. Trimming removed 5 bases at V and 3 bases at J, with 11 bases between. CDR3 nucleotides: TGTGCCAGCAGGTTAATAGCGGAAGAGACCCAGTACTTC. It is translated as CASRLIAEETQYF.

The CDR3, as DNA: TGTGCCAGCAGCTTAGCGCGGACTTCGACCTACGAGCAGTACTTC. This codes for CASSLARTSTYEQYF. V gene TRBV7-2 combines with J gene TRBJ2-7, with a weak D call TRBD2 (5 bases). V was trimmed by 0 bases and J by 2 bases, leaving 11 bases between them. CDR1 and CDR2 from the germline V gene are SGHTA and FQGNSA. The CDR3 length is 15 residues.

This clone has only a few counts. V usage is TRBV4-2 and J usage is TRBJ2-1; 10 bases fit TRBD2. This CDR3 spans 16 amino acids. V gave up 3 bases and J gave up 5 bases; unmatched junction bases: 7. The germline V gene has CDR1 LGHNA and CDR2 YNFKEQ. CDR3 bases: TGTGCCAGCAGCCACGCTGCTAGCGGGGGCAACAATGAGCAGTTCTTC. This gives the protein CASSHAASGGNNEQFF.

V is TRBV27 and J is TRBJ2-4; possible D gene TRBD2, 6 bases. The CDR3 covers 15 residues. Deletions cut 3 bases from V and 1 base from J, with 10 bases between. Germline loops: CDR1 MNHEY, CDR2 SMNVEV (reference sequence). CDR3 sequence (DNA): TGTGCCAGCAGTTTGGGGGGTATGGCCAAAAACATTCAGTACTTC. Amino acid sequence: CASSLGGMAKNIQYF.

The chain recombines TRBV5-1 with TRBJ1-2; no firm D call. The CDR3 totals 15 residues. Germline CDR1 SGHRS, CDR2 YFSETQ. The germline V and J ends were trimmed by 0 bases and 5 bases, with 14 bases remaining between them. The CDR3 DNA follows: TGCGCCAGCAGCTTGGAGATCGGCGGGATTTATGGCTACACCTTC. Amino acids: CASSLEIGGIYGYTF.

This clone came up once. The chain carries TRBV7-2 and TRBJ1-4; 8 nucleotides align to TRBD1. The CDR3 loop spans 15 amino acids. Per germline, CDR1 SGHTA and CDR2 FQGNSA. Trimming removed 7 bases from V and 3 bases from J; junction bases left unmatched: 7. The chain's CDR3 is CASNLTTGANEKLFF. In DNA form, the CDR3 reads TGTGCCAGCAACTTGACGACAGGGGCTAATGAAAAACTGTTTTTT.

The rearrangement uses TRBV5-1 and TRBJ1-2, with D possibly being TRBD1 (5 bases). This CDR3 contains 15 residues. The germline V gene encodes CDR1 SGHRS and CDR2 YFSETQ. The germline V and J ends were trimmed by 0 bases and 4 bases, with 13 bases remaining between them. The CDR3 coding sequence is TGCGCCAGCAGCTTGGGATCCGGGGGGGTCTATGGCTACACCTTC. Translating gives CASSLGSGGVYGYTF.

V gene TRBV15 combines with J gene TRBJ1-1; D call uncertain. The CDR3 loop spans 14 amino acids. Per the germline V gene, CDR1 is LNHNV and CDR2 is YYDKDF (reference sequence). Trimming cost V 0 bases and J 5 bases, with 10 bases left between them. CDR3 sequence: CATSRDLASTEAFF. The CDR3 DNA is TGTGCCACCAGCAGAGATCTGGCATCTACTGAAGCTTTCTTT.

This rearrangement joins TRBV5-1 to TRBJ2-2, with TRBD2 as a possible D gene (6 bases). Per the germline V gene, CDR1 is SGHRS and CDR2 is YFSETQ. V lost 7 bases to trimming and J lost 0 bases, with 16 bases between them. The CDR3 totals 16 residues. Here the CDR3 DNA reads TGCGCCAGCTCAGTGGTCGGGGGACCGAACACCGGGGAGCTGTTTTTT. It encodes CASSVVGGPNTGELFF.

This clone showed up just once. The chain couples TRBV11-2 to TRBJ1-1, with unresolved D. V shed 5 bases and J shed 1 base, with 11 bases lying between them. This CDR3 has 14 amino acids. The germline gives CDR1 SGHAT, CDR2 FQNNGV. CDR3 bases: TGTGCCAGCAGCCCGGGTAGGCAGAACACTGAAGCTTTCTTT. The encoded protein is CASSPGRQNTEAFF. Full variable domain (remainder filled in from reference TRBV11-2 and TRBJ1-1): EAGVAQSPRYKIIEKRQSVAFWCNPISGHATLYWYQQILGQGPKLLIQFQNNGVVDDSQLPKDRFSAERLKGVDSTLKIQPAKLEDSAVYLCASSPGRQNTEAFFGQGTRLTVV.

The CDR3 loop reads CAWSVLRGPQHF. The CDR3 DNA reads as TGTGCCTGGAGTGTACTACGAGGGCCCCAGCATTTT. The chain uses TRBV30 and TRBJ1-5, with no clear D. The CDR3 has 12 amino acids. Deletions cut 0 bases from V and 9 bases from J, with 9 bases between. Per the germline V gene, CDR1 is GTSNPN and CDR2 is SVGIG (reference sequence).

This chain connects TRBV19 to TRBJ2-5, with D perhaps TRBD1 (5 bases). The CDR3 sequence is 13 residues long. V lost 5 bases to trimming and J lost 2 bases, with 9 bases between them. Germline V gene data show CDR1 as LNHDA and CDR2 as SQIVND (reference sequence). This CDR3 reads CASSPDRQETQYF. The CDR3 bases are TGTGCCAGTAGTCCCGACAGACAAGAGACCCAGTACTTC.

This chain connects TRBV19 to TRBJ2-1; 8 positions agree with TRBD2. The CDR3 runs to 17 residues. Germline trimming cut 5 bases from V and 8 bases from J; bases unmatched to any gene: 17. Germline CDR1 LNHDA, CDR2 SQIVND (reference sequence). CDR3: CASSPRGSGIKSHEQFF. The CDR3 nucleotides read TGTGCCAGTAGTCCCCGGGGTAGCGGGATAAAGTCCCATGAGCAGTTCTTC.

This clone was detected only a few times. In nucleotides, the CDR3 is TGCGCCAGCACGGCTTTAGCGGGGGGAGGGAATGAGCAGTTCTTC. Translation: CASTALAGGGNEQFF. The chain couples TRBV5-1 to TRBJ2-1, with TRBD2 matching over 10 bases. V lost 6 bases, J lost 7 bases, and 10 bases stayed unmatched. From germline, CDR1 is SGHRS and CDR2 YFSETQ. The length of the CDR3 is 15 residues.

The chain is built from TRBV7-2 and TRBJ1-1; D remains unclear. Germline V gene sequence: CDR1 SGHTA, CDR2 FQGNSA. The length of the CDR3 is 12 residues. Deletions cut 3 bases from V and 4 bases from J, with 6 bases between. This CDR3 is CASSFLITEAFF. The DNA for the CDR3 is TGTGCCAGCAGCTTCCTTATCACTGAAGCTTTCTTT.

In nucleotides, the CDR3 is TGTGCCACCAGCGACAGGGGGAATGAGACCCAGTACTTC. Amino acids: CATSDRGNETQYF. The chain employs TRBV15 and TRBJ2-5; TRBD1 matches 9 bases. V shed 5 bases and J 5 bases; nucleotides not matched to a gene: 3. Germline lookup yields CDR1 LNHNV and CDR2 YYDKDF (reference sequence). The CDR3 is 13 amino acids.

The chain employs TRBV9 and TRBJ2-3, with 7 bases lining up with TRBD2. Germline trimming cut 3 bases from V and 8 bases from J; bases unmatched to any gene: 9. CDR3 length: 14 amino acids. The V gene's germline CDR1 is SGDLS and CDR2 YYNGEE. The CDR3 region has the DNA TGTGCCAGCAGCGGGGGCTTTACGGGGGGTACGCAGTATTTT. Its protein product is CASSGGFTGGTQYF.